This passage covers 30 T cell receptor beta chains from one sample sequenced in a study of cytomegalovirus exposure and HLA in healthy donors. The PCR had 60 Vbeta and 13 Jbeta primers. TCRdb's copy holds only in-frame clones and misses some; the assay was immunoSEQ multiplex PCR. The table has 220,000 or so clones, approximately 78% seen once. Sample: PBMCs. Every receptor here comes from a male donor in good health and CMV-seronegative.

The chain couples TRBV18 to TRBJ1-2; D perhaps matches TRBD1 (5 bases). Germline V lookup: CDR1 KGHSH, CDR2 LQKENI. V dropped 3 bases and J dropped 4 bases, with 15 bases sitting between them. The CDR3 contains 15 residues. CDR3 sequence reads: CASSPPRGAGYGYTF. In DNA, the CDR3 is TGTGCCAGCTCACCGCCTCGTGGGGCAGGCTATGGCTACACCTTC.

The rearrangement links TRBV6-6 to TRBJ2-4, with 7 bases aligning to TRBD2. Trimming took 5 bases from V and 2 from J; bases not matched to a gene: 6. The germline CDR1 and CDR2 sequences are MNHNY and SVGAGI (reference sequence). This CDR3 comprises 15 residues. CDR3 in DNA: TGTGCCAGCAGTATACCTAGCGGATCCAAAAACATTCAGTACTTC. Protein sequence: CASSIPSGSKNIQYF.

The chain joins TRBV23-1 to TRBJ2-6; 9 bases are shared with TRBD1. TRBV23-1 is given ORF status, its function remaining uncertain. The junction had 11 bases not matched to a gene; V was cut back by 0 bases and J by 2 bases. The CDR3 consists of 20 residues. CDR3 amino acids: CASSQSRTGDCGTGANVLTF. DNA for the CDR3: TGCGCCAGCAGTCAATCGAGGACAGGGGATTGTGGAACTGGGGCCAACGTCCTGACTTTC.

V and J are TRBV28 and TRBJ2-7, with 12 bases fitting TRBD2. This CDR3 region has 14 residues. CDR1 and CDR2 from the germline V gene are MDHEN and SYDVKM. The ends lost 10 bases at V and 3 bases at J; junction bases unmatched: 7. As DNA, the CDR3 is TGTGCCACCCGACTAGCGGGAGAAGTCTACGAGCAGTACTTC. This encodes CATRLAGEVYEQYF.

The chain combines TRBV9 with TRBJ2-5, with 12 bases lining up with TRBD2. With V trimmed by 2 bases and J by 5 bases, 7 bases remained unmatched. CDR3 length: 16 residues. The germline V gene encodes CDR1 SGDLS and CDR2 YYNGEE. CDR3 DNA: TGTGCCAGCAGCGTCGGGACTAGCGGGTGGAGGGAGACCCAGTACTTC. It codes for CASSVGTSGWRETQYF. Variable domain in full (rest from reference TRBV9 and TRBJ2-5): DSGVTQTPKHLITATGQRVTLRCSPRSGDLSVYWYQQSLDQGLQFLIQYYNGEERAKGNILERFSAQQFPDLHSELNLSSLELGDSALYFCASSVGTSGWRETQYFGPGTRLLVL.

This clone occurred a few times. V gene TRBV19 combines with J gene TRBJ2-7, with TRBD2 identical over 8 bases. The CDR3 loop spans 12 amino acids. Germline V lookup: CDR1 LNHDA, CDR2 SQIVND (reference sequence). CDR3 region: CASGRSTYEQYF. In DNA, the CDR3 is TGTGCAAGCGGGAGAAGTACCTACGAGCAGTACTTC.

This clone was detected only a few times. The chain links TRBV7-9 to TRBJ1-1; D might be TRBD1 (6 bases). This CDR3 is 11 amino acids long. Germline CDR1 SEHNR, CDR2 FQNEAQ (reference sequence). Trimming left V 1 base short and J 11 bases short, with 8 bases between. The CDR3 DNA reads as TGTGCCAGCAGCTTAGAGGGGGGGGCTTTCTTT. Translation: CASSLEGGAFF.

V and J are TRBV28 and TRBJ2-7; perhaps TRBD1 as D (5 bases). The germline V gene encodes CDR1 MDHEN and CDR2 SYDVKM. The CDR3 runs to 15 residues. Deletions cut 3 bases from V and 1 base from J, with 13 bases between. In DNA, the CDR3 is TGTGCCAGCAGTTTCCCAGGGCCCCCATCCTACGAGCAGTACTTC. Residues: CASSFPGPPSYEQYF.

The chain uses TRBV27 and TRBJ2-1, with 10 nucleotides matching TRBD1. V shed 5 bases and J 4 bases; nucleotides not matched to a gene: 8. The CDR3 consists of 16 residues. Germline V gene data show CDR1 as MNHEY and CDR2 as SMNVEV (reference sequence). In DNA form, the CDR3 reads TGTGCCAGCAGTCTCGGGACAGGGGATTATTACAATGAGCAGTTCTTC. Translating it yields CASSLGTGDYYNEQFF.

The gene calls are TRBV25-1 and TRBJ2-3, with D hard to call. CDR3 length: 13 residues. Trimming removed 3 bases at V and 1 base at J, with 5 bases between. Germline CDR1 MGHDK, CDR2 SYGVNS. The CDR3 DNA sequence: TGTGCCAGCAGTGACAGCGGCACAGATACGCAGTATTTT. Protein: CASSDSGTDTQYF.

The J gene is TRBJ1-2, the V gene TRBV29-1; 9 positions match TRBD1. Germline V gives CDR1 SQVTM, CDR2 ANQGSEA. The V segment lost 7 bases and the J segment 5 bases; nucleotides outside the gene matches: 5. This CDR3 comprises 12 residues. Here the CDR3 reads CSAQGAVYGYTF. The CDR3 DNA reads TGCAGCGCACAGGGGGCTGTATATGGCTACACCTTC.

The genes are TRBV7-8 and TRBJ1-2, with a weak D call TRBD1 (6 bases). V gave up 7 bases and J gave up 5 bases, with 20 bases separating them. Germline CDR1 reads SGHVS; CDR2 reads FQNEAQ. The length of the CDR3 is 15 residues. CDR3 nucleotides: TGTGCCAGCACCCCCTCGGCAGGGACAAATTATGGCTACACCTTC. The encoded protein is CASTPSAGTNYGYTF.

The genes are TRBV6-1 and TRBJ1-5, with D perhaps matching TRBD1 (5 bases). The CDR3 is made up of 14 amino acids. CDR1 is MNHNS and CDR2 is SASEGT in the germline V gene. Deletions cut 5 bases from V and 3 bases from J, with 11 bases between. In DNA, the CDR3 is TGTGCCAGCAGTTCGAGACAGACCAATCAGCCCCAGCATTTT. Its translation is CASSSRQTNQPQHF.

This chain links TRBV30 with TRBJ2-5; 8 bases align to TRBD1. The germline V gene has CDR1 GTSNPN and CDR2 SVGIG (reference sequence). With V trimmed by 5 bases and J by 4 bases, 6 bases remained unmatched. This CDR3 has 13 amino acids. This chain's CDR3 is CAWCLQGAETQYF. In DNA, the CDR3 is TGTGCCTGGTGTCTGCAGGGGGCAGAGACCCAGTACTTC. Full variable domain (rest looked up from reference TRBV30 and TRBJ2-5): SQTIHQWPATLVQPVGSPLSLECTVEGTSNPNLYWYRQAAGRGLQLLFYSVGIGQISSEVPQNLSASRPQDRQFILSSKKLLLSDSGFYLCAWCLQGAETQYFGPGTRLLVL.

The V and J genes are TRBV30 and TRBJ2-5, with D hard to call. This CDR3 is built from 12 residues. Germline CDR1 and CDR2: GTSNPN and SVGIG (reference sequence). The V and J ends lost 5 bases and 5 bases respectively, with 12 bases between them. CDR3 sequence reads: CAWGPSTETQYF. DNA of the CDR3: TGTGCCTGGGGGCCCTCCACTGAGACCCAGTACTTC.

The gene calls are TRBV28 and TRBJ2-7; 8 nucleotides match TRBD1. V dropped 6 bases and J dropped 5; count of bases not matched to a gene: 6. Germline CDR1 and CDR2: MDHEN and SYDVKM. The CDR3 runs to 13 residues. CDR3 protein: CASRPGGLNEQYF. CDR3 in DNA: TGTGCCAGCAGACCAGGGGGCCTAAACGAGCAGTACTTC.

This clone was found once. The chain links TRBV5-1 to TRBJ1-5; D remains unclear. The germline gives CDR1 SGHRS, CDR2 YFSETQ. The CDR3 sequence is 15 residues long. The V and J ends lost 0 bases and 7 bases respectively, with 14 bases between them. CDR3: CASSLVAGVGQPQHF. The CDR3 nucleotides are TGCGCCAGCAGCTTGGTGGCCGGGGTGGGCCAGCCCCAGCATTTT.

The chain couples TRBV2 to TRBJ1-3; 10 bases match TRBD1. This CDR3 comprises 14 residues. The J segment lost 4 bases and the V segment lost 8 bases, leaving 5 bases of the junction unmatched. Germline V gives CDR1 SNHLY, CDR2 FYNNEI. The CDR3 nucleotides are TGTGCCAGCGGGGACAGGGGAGGAGGAAACACCATATATTTT. It is translated as CASGDRGGGNTIYF.

The chain is built from TRBV27 and TRBJ2-7, with D maybe TRBD2 (5 bases). This CDR3 has 13 residues. Germline-derived CDR1 and CDR2 are MNHEY and SMNVEV (reference sequence). The V end lost 6 bases, the J end lost 4 bases, and 13 bases lay between the germline ends. Written as DNA, the CDR3 is TGTGCCAGCAGGGAAGCGGAGACATACGAGCAGTACTTC. Translated, it gives CASREAETYEQYF.

The chain uses TRBV7-3 and TRBJ1-1; 9 bases align to TRBD1. The CDR3 totals 15 residues. From germline, CDR1 is SGHTA and CDR2 FQGTGA. V shed 5 bases and J 7 bases; nucleotides not matched to a gene: 11. CDR3: CASSRTPGQGGEAFF. The DNA of the CDR3 is TGTGCCAGCAGCCGAACTCCGGGACAGGGCGGTGAAGCTTTCTTT.

CDR3 loop: CAISEGTDSNQPQHF. In DNA, the CDR3 is TGTGCCATCAGTGAGGGGACAGACAGCAATCAGCCCCAGCATTTT. The chain couples TRBV10-3 to TRBJ1-5; 7 bases are a match to TRBD1. The CDR3 loop spans 15 amino acids. Trimming took 2 bases from V and 1 from J; bases not matched to a gene: 2. Germline V CDR1 and CDR2: ENHRY, SYGVKD.

V usage is TRBV14 and J usage is TRBJ2-3; 7 bases match TRBD2. Per germline, CDR1 SGHDN and CDR2 FVKESK. The J segment lost 5 bases and the V segment lost 1 base, leaving 9 bases of the junction unmatched. The CDR3 has 16 residues. CDR3 loop: CASSQVGGSGGDTQYF. The CDR3 DNA is TGTGCCAGCAGCCAAGTCGGCGGGAGCGGTGGAGATACGCAGTATTTT.

This rearrangement joins TRBV9 to TRBJ2-1; D is unresolved. This CDR3 has 15 residues. V was clipped by 0 bases and J by 0 bases, with 7 bases between them. CDR1 and CDR2 from the germline V gene are SGDLS and YYNGEE. The CDR3 here is CASSVDLSSYNEQFF. CDR3 DNA sequence: TGTGCCAGCAGCGTAGATTTGAGCTCCTACAATGAGCAGTTCTTC.

The chain is built from TRBV13 and TRBJ2-5; TRBD2 is a possible D gene (5 bases). Germline loops: CDR1 PRHDT, CDR2 FYEKMQ (reference sequence). Trimming removed 8 bases at V and 5 bases at J, with 12 bases between. The length of the CDR3 is 12 residues. CDR3 sequence reads: CASSLRRETQYF. The CDR3 DNA is TGTGCCAGCTCCCTTCGGAGGGAGACCCAGTACTTC.

This clone was counted a few times. The rearrangement uses TRBV5-4 and TRBJ1-4; D call uncertain. V shed 4 bases and J shed 5 bases, with 12 bases lying between them. The V gene's germline CDR1 is SGHNT and CDR2 YYREEE (reference sequence). The length of the CDR3 is 14 residues. The CDR3 DNA reads TGTGCCAGCAGCCCCCCCGGAGGCAATGAAAAACTGTTTTTT. Translation gives CASSPPGGNEKLFF.

This chain links TRBV6-1 with TRBJ2-1, with a possible D match to TRBD1 (6 bases). The CDR3 runs 16 residues. Per the germline V gene, CDR1 is MNHNS and CDR2 is SASEGT. Deletions cut 1 base from V and 3 bases from J, with 13 bases between. CDR3 residues: CASSEEAGAYYNEQFF. DNA for the CDR3: TGTGCCAGCAGTGAAGAGGCAGGGGCCTACTACAATGAGCAGTTCTTC.

As DNA, the CDR3 is TGTGCCAGTAACCGGGGACTAGCGGGAGAGGGCGAGACCCAGTACTTC. It yields the protein CASNRGLAGEGETQYF. The rearrangement uses TRBV19 and TRBJ2-5, with 14 bases fitting TRBD2. The junction had 9 bases not matched to a gene; V was cut back by 7 bases and J by 5 bases. There are 16 residues in the CDR3. Germline V gene lookup returns CDR1 LNHDA and CDR2 SQIVND (reference sequence).

On this clone: Other DNA sequences in this sample translate to the same CDR3. The chain links TRBV27 to TRBJ1-5; D ambiguous. This CDR3 is 12 amino acids long. Trimming shortened V by 8 bases and J by 4 bases, and 9 bases separated the two germline ends. The germline V gene encodes CDR1 MNHEY and CDR2 SMNVEV (reference sequence). CDR3: CASSSGNQPQHF. The CDR3 coding sequence is TGTGCCAGCTCTAGCGGGAATCAGCCCCAGCATTTT.

The gene calls are TRBV27 and TRBJ1-1; a weak D match, TRBD1 (6 bases). This CDR3 is 15 amino acids long. CDR1 MNHEY and CDR2 SMNVEV come from the germline V gene (reference sequence). V was trimmed by 6 bases and J by 1 base, leaving 15 bases between them. The CDR3 region is CASSRVPRGNTEAFF. The CDR3 DNA reads TGTGCCAGCAGCCGAGTCCCCAGGGGGAACACTGAAGCTTTCTTT.

In the case of this clone: Germline is not matched at one junction end, which may reflect a read error. Other nucleotide sequences from this sample produce the same CDR3. The genes are TRBV4-1 and TRBJ2-7; weak D call: TRBD1 (6 bases). Germline CDR1 MGHRA, CDR2 YSYEKL. This CDR3 has 13 residues. CDR3 bases: TGCGCTAGCAGCCAAGAACAGGGATTGCGGCAGTACTTC. Its protein product is CASSQEQGLRQYF.